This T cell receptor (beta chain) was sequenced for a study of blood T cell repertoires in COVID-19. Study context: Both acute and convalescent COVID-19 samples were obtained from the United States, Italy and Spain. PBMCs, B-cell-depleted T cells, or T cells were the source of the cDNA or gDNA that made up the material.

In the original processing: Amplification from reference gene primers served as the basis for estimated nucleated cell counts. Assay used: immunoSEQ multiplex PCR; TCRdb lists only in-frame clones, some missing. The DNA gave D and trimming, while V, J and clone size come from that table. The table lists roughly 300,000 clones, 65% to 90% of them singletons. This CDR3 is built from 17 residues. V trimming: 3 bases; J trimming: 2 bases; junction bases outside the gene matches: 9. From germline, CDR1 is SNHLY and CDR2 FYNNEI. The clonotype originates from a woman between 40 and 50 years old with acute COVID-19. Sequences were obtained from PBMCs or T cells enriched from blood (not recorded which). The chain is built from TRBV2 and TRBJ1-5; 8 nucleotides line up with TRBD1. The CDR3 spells CASSDGAAGGGNQPQHF. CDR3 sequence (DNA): TGTGCCAGCAGTGATGGAGCGGCAGGGGGCGGCAATCAGCCCCAGCATTTT.